This T cell receptor (beta chain) was identified in a study of graft-versus-host responses after intestinal transplantation. Notes on the study in general: Allografts from individuals with graft-donor T cell macrochimerism displayed high graft-versus-host to host-versus-graft clonal ratios. Researchers found GvH clones in recipient marrow, and some showed up first in ileum or blood.

The V and J ends lost 5 bases and 6 bases, in that order; junction bases with no gene match: 4. The CDR3 spans 13 residues. Germline V gene sequence: CDR1 SGHDT, CDR2 YYEEEE. TCRdb keeps only in-frame clones here, not all; method: immunoSEQ multiplex PCR. The sample lists just under 65,000 clones, 85% to 95% occurring once. This clone was detected only once. The antigen remains unidentified. The TCR sequence derives from a human donor who was the organ donor for an intestinal transplant. This chain connects TRBV5-6 to TRBJ2-2, with TRBD1 matching over 7 bases. The sequences come from unstimulated CD8+ T cells sorted from spleen or lymph node cells, collected before transplant. CDR3: CASRGTVSGELFF. CDR3 DNA: TGTGCCAGCAGGGGGACAGTGTCCGGGGAGCTGTTTTTT. Based on the CDR3 plus reference TRBV5-6 and TRBJ2-2, the full variable domain is DAGVTQSPTHLIKTRGQQVTLRCSPKSGHDTVSWYQQALGQGPQFIFQYYEEEERQRGNFPDRFSGHQFPNYSSELNVNALLLGDSALYLCASRGTVSGELFFGEGSRLTVL.